This entry describes one TCR beta chain. V lost 4 bases and J lost 3, with 13 bases in between. CDR1 and CDR2 (germline): SGHRS, YFSETQ. CDR3 length equals 14 residues. The data belong to a study of blood T cell repertoires in COVID-19. The wider study: The United States, Italy and Spain were the sources of the acute and convalescent COVID-19 samples. T cells, B-cell-depleted T cells, or PBMCs supplied cDNA or gDNA.

Followed over time, Seattle patients had been enrolled while infection was active. Under the authors' procedure: Estimates of nucleated cell counts were drawn from the amplification of reference gene primers. TCRdb's table, derived via immunoSEQ multiplex PCR, lists solely in-frame clones and lacks some. From that table come the V and J calls and clone size; the DNA was used to work out D and trimming. There are about 410,000 clones in the sample; around nine tenths occur only once, and under 2% lies in the top ten. This sequence originates from a middle-aged woman with COVID-19, enrolled during active disease. The V call is TRBV5-1, the J call TRBJ1-1, with a tentative D call TRBD1 (5 bases). Sequencing input: peripheral blood. The CDR3 DNA follows: TGCGCCAGCAGCCCCCACCAGGGATACACTGAAGCTTTCTTT. Translated: CASSPHQGYTEAFF.